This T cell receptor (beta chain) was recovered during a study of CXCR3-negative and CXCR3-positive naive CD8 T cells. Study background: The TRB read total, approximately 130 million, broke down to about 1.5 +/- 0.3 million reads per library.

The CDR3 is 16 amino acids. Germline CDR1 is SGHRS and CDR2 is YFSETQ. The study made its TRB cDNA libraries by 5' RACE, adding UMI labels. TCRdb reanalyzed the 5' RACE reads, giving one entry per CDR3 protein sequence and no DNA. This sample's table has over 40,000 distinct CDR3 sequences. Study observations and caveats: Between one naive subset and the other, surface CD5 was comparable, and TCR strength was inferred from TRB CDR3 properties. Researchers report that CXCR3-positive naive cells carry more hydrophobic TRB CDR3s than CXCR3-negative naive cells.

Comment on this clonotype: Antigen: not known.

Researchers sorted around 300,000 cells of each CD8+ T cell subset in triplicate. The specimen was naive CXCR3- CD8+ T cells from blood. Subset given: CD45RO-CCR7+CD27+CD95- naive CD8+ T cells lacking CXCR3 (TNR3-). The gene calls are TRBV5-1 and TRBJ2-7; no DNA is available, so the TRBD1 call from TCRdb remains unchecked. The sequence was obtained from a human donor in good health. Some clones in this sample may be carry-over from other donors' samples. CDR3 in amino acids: CASSLSPGQGTYEQYF.